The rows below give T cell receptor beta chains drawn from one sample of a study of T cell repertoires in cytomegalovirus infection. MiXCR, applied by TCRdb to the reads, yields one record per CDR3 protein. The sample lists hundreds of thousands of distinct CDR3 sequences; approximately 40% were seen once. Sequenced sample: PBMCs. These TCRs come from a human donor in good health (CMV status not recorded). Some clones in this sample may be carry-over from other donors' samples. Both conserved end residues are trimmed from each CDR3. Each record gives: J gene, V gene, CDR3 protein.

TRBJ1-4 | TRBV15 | ATSRGSNREANEKLF
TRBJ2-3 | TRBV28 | ASSLLGQRGVGDTQY
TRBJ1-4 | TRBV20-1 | SGMQGLGEKLF
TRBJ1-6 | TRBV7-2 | ASSLAPSMSSYNSPLH
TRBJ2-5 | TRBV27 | ASSRLDRETQY
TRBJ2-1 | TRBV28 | ASSATGGDEQF
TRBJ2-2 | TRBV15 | ATSSTPPGLAGDVNTGELF
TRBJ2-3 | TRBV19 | ATRGQGPDTQY
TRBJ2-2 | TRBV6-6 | ASSYLAPNPLRTGELF
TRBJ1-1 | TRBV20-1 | SARDYANKNTEAF
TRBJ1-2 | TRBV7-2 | ASSQAGLRDSGLYGYT
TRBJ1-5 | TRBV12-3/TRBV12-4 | ASSQTGGNQPQH
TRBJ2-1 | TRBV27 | ASSLAQHVRSYNEQF
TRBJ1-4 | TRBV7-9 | ASSLGGSRWYGEKLF
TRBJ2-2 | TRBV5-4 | ASSFRTSGGVTYTGELF
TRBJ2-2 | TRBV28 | ASRFGGAGTGELF
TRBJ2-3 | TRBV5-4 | ASSLYGADTQY
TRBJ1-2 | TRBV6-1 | ASSAGTAIGYT
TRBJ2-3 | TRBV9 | ASTERGGTDTQY
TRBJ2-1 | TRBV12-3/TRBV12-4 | ASSALNGSIYNEQF
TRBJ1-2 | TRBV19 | ASRIPYNRVGDGYT
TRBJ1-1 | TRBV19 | ASSIVGGTRMNTEAF
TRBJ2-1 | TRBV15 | ATSGEPYNEQF
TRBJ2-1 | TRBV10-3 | AIHSDRNNEQF
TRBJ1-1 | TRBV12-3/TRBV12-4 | ASRSTGAYTEAF
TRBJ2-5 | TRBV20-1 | SASRDRGKTQY
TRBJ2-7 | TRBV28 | ASLDRSSYEQY
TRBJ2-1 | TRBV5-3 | ASSLGWGPLQWEQF
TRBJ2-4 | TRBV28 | ASGGTGIAKNIQY
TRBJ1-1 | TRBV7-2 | ASSPTTPNTEAF
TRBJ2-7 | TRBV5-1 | ASSLGDREIDEQY